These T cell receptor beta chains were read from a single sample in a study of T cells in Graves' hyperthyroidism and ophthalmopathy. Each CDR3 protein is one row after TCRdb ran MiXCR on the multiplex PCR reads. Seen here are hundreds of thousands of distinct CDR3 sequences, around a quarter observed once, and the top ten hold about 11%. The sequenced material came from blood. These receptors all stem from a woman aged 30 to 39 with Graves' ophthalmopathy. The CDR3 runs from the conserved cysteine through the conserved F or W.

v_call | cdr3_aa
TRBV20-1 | CSATTSSYEQYF
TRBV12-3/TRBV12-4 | CASSLALVGSEVGANVLTF
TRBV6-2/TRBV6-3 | CASTRTQVNQPQHF
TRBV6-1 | CASSERPSGSYEQYF
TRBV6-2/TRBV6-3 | CASDWWRGLSNQPQHF
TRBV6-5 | CVSSYGGSGNQPQHF
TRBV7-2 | CASNVRGVDQPQHF
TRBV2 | CASSESALTGELFF
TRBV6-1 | CASSSDRGTANTGELFF
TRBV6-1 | CASSEDQLSTGYTF
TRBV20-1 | CSARTGRAVVGAFF
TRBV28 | CASLAGVRETQYF
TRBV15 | CATRPSRDHGELFF
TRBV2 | CASSDTSRQNYNEQFF
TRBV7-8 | CASSPRNPLAGEETQYF
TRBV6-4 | CASRTVGTGKSYEQYF
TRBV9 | CASSGGGVGGYTF
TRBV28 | CASTRTARAYTF
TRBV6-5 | CASSYLGQGSPEQYF
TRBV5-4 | CASSTGQKANYGYTF
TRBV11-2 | CASSRQEGQPQHF
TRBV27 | CASSQQGGPSYEQYF
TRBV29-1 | CSVVGQVNYGYTF
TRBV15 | CATSRDNSYEQYF